The 2 T cell receptor beta chains presented below share a single source sample, sequenced in a study of glioma-infiltrating T cells after dendritic cell vaccination. TCRdb keeps only in-frame clones here, not all; method: immunoSEQ multiplex PCR. The data show 110,000 or so clones, around 90% seen once. The time point here: after dendritic cell vaccination, including at tumor progression/relapse. Sequenced material: blood, taken after dendritic cell vaccination. The receptors come from a human donor with glioblastoma.

J is TRBJ1-2 and V is TRBV30; D gene uncertain. The germline CDR1 and CDR2 sequences are GTSNPN and SVGIG (reference sequence). The CDR3 loop spans 11 amino acids. V shed 1 base and J shed 7 bases, with 7 bases lying between them. The CDR3 nucleotides read TGTGCCTGGAGTGACATATTTGGCTACACCTTC. This translates into CAWSDIFGYTF.

The chain links TRBV11-3 to TRBJ2-3; 16 bases are a match to TRBD2. This CDR3 comprises 16 residues. Trimming cost V 5 bases and J 4 bases; bases outside gene matches: 3. Per germline, CDR1 SGHNT and CDR2 YENEEA. The CDR3 nucleotides read TGTGCCAGCAGCCCAGGGACTAGCGGGGGGGCAGATACGCAGTATTTT. Protein sequence: CASSPGTSGGADTQYF.